This TCR beta chain was captured in a study of blood T cell repertoires in COVID-19. Study overall: Samples came from the United States, Italy and Spain, spanning acute and convalescent COVID-19. Sources were T cells, B-cell-depleted T cells, or PBMCs; the material itself was cDNA or gDNA.

Germline V gives CDR1 SGHDT, CDR2 YYEEEE. The CDR3 spans 15 residues. The J segment lost 5 bases and the V segment lost 3 bases, leaving 4 bases of the junction unmatched. Original analysis: Reference gene primer amplification gave nucleated cell count estimates. Profiling relied on immunoSEQ multiplex PCR, and the TCRdb table lists in-frame clones only, not all of them. V, J and clone size are taken as reported in that table, and D and trimming were inferred from the DNA itself. Here the sample spans some 350,000 clones, about 89% being singletons. Sequencing used peripheral blood. The chain joins TRBV5-6 to TRBJ2-6; 8 nucleotides line up with TRBD1. This TCR was recovered from a woman aged 50 to 65 with COVID-19, enrolled during active disease. DNA for the CDR3: TGTGCCAGCAGCTATGGACAGGGAAGGGCCAACGTCCTGACTTTC. As protein: CASSYGQGRANVLTF.